This passage covers 5 T cell receptor beta chains from one sample sequenced in a study of cytomegalovirus exposure and HLA in healthy donors. PCR employed 60 Vbeta and 13 Jbeta primers. Profiled with immunoSEQ multiplex PCR; TCRdb holds only in-frame clones, not every one. This sample carries 50,000 or so clones, less than 70% of them seen once, and the ten largest clones take approximately 10%. Sequences were obtained from PBMCs. The source of these receptors is a human donor in good health.

This sequence joins TRBV27 and TRBJ1-5, with a tentative D call TRBD1 (6 bases). Trimming cost V 5 bases and J 4 bases, with 15 bases left between them. CDR1 and CDR2 (germline): MNHEY, SMNVEV (reference sequence). CDR3 size: 15 residues. CDR3 sequence reads: CASSPRTDPNQPQHF. CDR3 nucleotide sequence: TGTGCCAGCAGTCCCCGGACAGATCCAAATCAGCCCCAGCATTTT.

V usage is TRBV9 and J usage is TRBJ1-3; D gene ambiguous. Germline V lookup: CDR1 SGDLS, CDR2 YYNGEE. V lost 2 bases and J 2 bases, leaving 11 bases between the germline ends. This CDR3 spans 15 amino acids. CDR3 nucleotide sequence: TGTGCCAGCAGCGTTTCCTACAGAACTGGAAACACCATATATTTT. Translated: CASSVSYRTGNTIYF.

The chain joins TRBV7-9 to TRBJ2-2; D gene ambiguous. The CDR3 has 15 amino acids. The V gene lost 5 bases and the J gene lost 3 bases, with 13 bases spanning the gap. Germline-derived CDR1 and CDR2 are SEHNR and FQNEAQ (reference sequence). Here the CDR3 reads CASSLPVVDTGELFF. DNA for the CDR3: TGTGCCAGCAGCCTACCGGTGGTAGACACCGGGGAGCTGTTTTTT.

This clone was recorded a few times. V usage is TRBV7-8 and J usage is TRBJ1-3; D not certain. CDR3 length: 13 amino acids. In germline, CDR1 is SGHVS, CDR2 FQNEAQ. V was trimmed by 4 bases and J by 14 bases, leaving 18 bases between them. DNA for the CDR3: TGTGCCAGCAGCTCCCCTGAGAGAGAGCGACTATATTTT. Its translation: CASSSPERERLYF.

V gene TRBV19 combines with J gene TRBJ1-3; no definite D call. The CDR3 runs to 16 residues. The germline gives CDR1 LNHDA, CDR2 SQIVND (reference sequence). V lost 3 bases and J 0 bases, leaving 12 bases between the germline ends. The DNA for the CDR3 is TGTGCCAGTAGTATGAACGGGATTAGCTCTGGAAACACCATATATTTT. Translated, it gives CASSMNGISSGNTIYF. Variable domain in full (rest from reference TRBV19 and TRBJ1-3): DGGITQSPKYLFRKEGQNVTLSCEQNLNHDAMYWYRQDPGQGLRLIYYSQIVNDFQKGDIAEGYSVSREKKESFPLTVTSAQKNPTAFYLCASSMNGISSGNTIYFGEGSWLTVV.